These 10 T cell receptor beta chains were all obtained from the same sample, sequenced in a study of blood T cell repertoires in COVID-19. Assay used: immunoSEQ multiplex PCR; TCRdb lists only in-frame clones, some missing. The sample yields around 190,000 clones, roughly 80% seen once. The sequenced material came from peripheral blood. Receptors originate from a man aged 55 to 70 with acute or convalescent COVID-19.

The chain has TRBV12-3 or TRBV12-4 and TRBJ1-6; D perhaps matches TRBD1 (5 bases). The germline V and J ends were trimmed by 5 bases and 14 bases, with 16 bases remaining between them. The CDR3 has 13 residues. The CDR3 spells CASSQGGGKALHF. The DNA for the CDR3 is TGTGCCAGCAGTCAGGGCGGGGGGAAGGCCCTCCACTTT.

The CDR3 loop reads CASSSPPSPLHF. DNA of the CDR3: TGTGCCAGCAGCTCCCCCCCATCACCCCTCCACTTT. The genes are TRBV7-2 and TRBJ1-6; D remains ambiguous. The CDR3 is 12 amino acids. Trimming pared 4 bases from V and 10 bases from J, leaving 8 bases between. Looked up from germline, CDR1 is SGHTA and CDR2 is FQGNSA. The full variable domain, in which reference TRBV7-2 and TRBJ1-6 provide the parts outside the CDR3, is GAGVSQSPSNKVTEKGKDVELRCDPISGHTALYWYRQSLGQGLEFLIYFQGNSAPDKSGLPSDRFSAERTGGSVSTLTIQRTQQEDSAVYLCASSSPPSPLHFGNGTRLTVT.

This clone was picked up one time. The rearrangement joins TRBV19 to TRBJ1-1; 7 nucleotides match TRBD1. Germline CDR1 is LNHDA and CDR2 is SQIVND (reference sequence). V dropped 6 bases and J dropped 0; count of bases not matched to a gene: 7. The CDR3 runs 15 residues. CDR3 sequence (DNA): TGTGCCAGTAGCACCCAGACAGGGATGAACACTGAAGCTTTCTTT. It specifies CASSTQTGMNTEAFF. Complete variable domain (other parts from reference TRBV19 and TRBJ1-1): DGGITQSPKYLFRKEGQNVTLSCEQNLNHDAMYWYRQDPGQGLRLIYYSQIVNDFQKGDIAEGYSVSREKKESFPLTVTSAQKNPTAFYLCASSTQTGMNTEAFFGQGTRLTVV.

This chain joins TRBV5-6 and TRBJ2-3, with 9 bases that match TRBD1. CDR3 length: 15 residues. The V gene end was trimmed by 0 bases and the J gene end by 4 bases; junction bases not matched to a gene: 3. Germline CDR1 SGHDT, CDR2 YYEEEE. Here the CDR3 reads CASSLGQGGSDTQYF. CDR3 nucleotides: TGTGCCAGCAGCTTGGGACAGGGGGGTTCAGATACGCAGTATTTT.

This clone occurred a few times. V usage is TRBV12-2 and J usage is TRBJ1-1; the listed D gene, TRBD1, was not tested against the DNA. TRBV12-2 is a recognized pseudogene. This CDR3 spans 16 amino acids. The CDR3 region has the DNA TGTGCAAGTCGCCCGGAGGACAGGTTCATGAACACTGAAGCTTTCTTT. It translates to CASRPEDRFMNTEAFF.

V is TRBV11-2 and J is TRBJ1-3; D not certain. V was shortened by 1 base and J by 1 base, with 5 bases between the two germline ends. The CDR3 covers 14 residues. CDR1 is SGHAT, CDR2 FQNNGV, per germline. CDR3: CASSLVNSGNTIYF. CDR3 in DNA: TGTGCCAGCAGCTTAGTCAATTCTGGAAACACCATATATTTT.

The rearrangement uses TRBV4-3 and TRBJ1-6; 9 nucleotides align to TRBD1. This CDR3 region has 15 residues. After removal of 8 bases from V and 7 bases from J, the junction contained 9 bases not matched to a gene. Germline V gene lookup returns CDR1 LGHNA and CDR2 YSLEER. The CDR3 nucleotides are TGCGCCAGCTCCCGGACCGGGACAGGGAATTCACCCCTCCACTTT. This encodes CASSRTGTGNSPLHF.

The chain joins TRBV21-1 to TRBJ2-3; the table's D gene call, TRBD1, was not cross checked with the DNA. TRBV21-1 counts as a pseudogene. This CDR3 is built from 19 residues. The CDR3 DNA reads as TGTGCCAGCAGCAAAGATAGAGTGAAACAGGGGATTGCAGCAGATACGCAGTATTTT. This sequence encodes CASSKDRVKQGIAADTQYF.

The chain joins TRBV12-1 to TRBJ1-2; the table's TRBD1 call for D was not verified on the DNA. TRBV12-1 is reported as a pseudogene. This CDR3 is 15 amino acids long. CDR3 bases: TGTGCCAGCAGCTGGGGGACAACAGCTAACTATGGCTACACCTTC. Encoded protein: CASSWGTTANYGYTF.

The chain recombines TRBV3-1 (or the pseudogene TRBV3-2) with TRBJ2-7; 15 positions match TRBD2. CDR1 is LGHDT, CDR2 YNNKEL, per germline (reference sequence). Losses at the gene ends were 3 bases for V and 2 bases for J; bases not matched to a gene: 5. The CDR3 has 17 amino acids. CDR3 protein: CASSHGTSGGLTYEQYF. Written as DNA, the CDR3 is TGTGCCAGCAGCCACGGGACTAGCGGGGGGCTAACCTACGAGCAGTACTTC.